This T cell receptor (beta chain) was observed in a study of identifying expanded T cells in peripheral blood. The method was immunoSEQ multiplex PCR; TCRdb's version includes in-frame clones alone and lacks a portion of them. Of some 95,000 clones in the sample, roughly 90% were seen once. This CDR3 is 18 amino acids long. Trimming stripped 10 bases from V and 1 base from J, with 26 bases between. Germline V gene data show CDR1 as MNHEY and CDR2 as SMNVEV (reference sequence). Sequenced input: blood. The rearrangement joins TRBV27 to TRBJ1-5; possibly TRBD1 for D (5 bases). The sequence was obtained from a person aged 18 to 75 in good health. The DNA of the CDR3 is TGTGCCAACAACCTACCAATTGAGGGGAATCCGAGCAATCAGCCCCAGCATTTT. It translates to CANNLPIEGNPSNQPQHF.